This T cell receptor beta chain emerged from a study of cytomegalovirus exposure and HLA in healthy donors. The study, taken as a whole, reports: In vitro confirmation showed three CMV-associated chains to be CMV antigen specific. A later analysis found most CMV-associated TCR beta chains apparently HLA-restricted.

PCR amplification relied on 60 Vbeta primers (plus 13 Jbeta primers). Sequencing used immunoSEQ multiplex PCR; TCRdb keeps in-frame clones, though not all of them. The table has over 120,000 clones, 70% to 90% seen once. Concerning this clone: Its antigen remains unknown.

The germline V gene encodes CDR1 SNHLY and CDR2 FYNNEI. Trimming at V came to 6 bases and at J to 0 bases, leaving 6 bases not matched to a gene. This CDR3 is 17 amino acids long. Sequencing used PBMCs. This clonotype originated in a man in his fifties in good health and CMV-seronegative. The chain couples TRBV2 to TRBJ2-6, with 9 bases fitting TRBD1. CDR3 sequence: CASRAGTGRSGANVLTF. The CDR3 DNA sequence: TGTGCCAGCAGGGCCGGGACAGGGCGCTCTGGGGCCAACGTCCTGACTTTC. The complete variable domain, with remaining parts taken from reference TRBV2 and TRBJ2-6, reads EPEVTQTPSHQVTQMGQEVILRCVPISNHLYFYWYRQILGQKVEFLVSFYNNEISEKSEIFDDQFSVERPDGSNFTLKIRSTKLEDSAMYFCASRAGTGRSGANVLTFGAGSRLTVL.